This T cell receptor beta chain stems from a study of T cell changes during pregnancy in multiple sclerosis. This CDR3 region has 15 residues. The ends lost 1 base at V and 5 bases at J; junction bases unmatched: 5. Per germline, CDR1 SGHTA and CDR2 FQGNSA. Assay: immunoSEQ multiplex PCR; the TCRdb copy retains only in-frame clones and omits some. The sample lists some 110,000 clones, 92% seen once, with less than 2% in the top ten. Here the sequenced sample was peripheral blood, taken in the third trimester of pregnancy. This chain connects TRBV7-2 to TRBJ1-3; 7 positions agree with TRBD1. The TCR was taken from a female donor with multiple sclerosis, enrolled in a pregnancy study. The CDR3 DNA sequence: TGTGCCAGCAGCTTAGACAGGGGAAATAGAAACACCATATATTTT. Amino acid sequence: CASSLDRGNRNTIYF.